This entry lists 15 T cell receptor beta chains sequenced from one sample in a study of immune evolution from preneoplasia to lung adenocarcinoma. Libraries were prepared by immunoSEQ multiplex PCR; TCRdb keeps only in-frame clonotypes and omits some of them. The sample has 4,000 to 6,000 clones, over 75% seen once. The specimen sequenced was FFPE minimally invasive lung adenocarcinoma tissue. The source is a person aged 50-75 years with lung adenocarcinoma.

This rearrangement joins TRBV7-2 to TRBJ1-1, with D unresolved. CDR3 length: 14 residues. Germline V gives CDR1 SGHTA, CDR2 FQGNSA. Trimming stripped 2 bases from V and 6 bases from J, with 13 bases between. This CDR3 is CASSLTRRDAEAFF. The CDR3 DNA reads TGTGCCAGCAGCTTAACGAGAAGGGATGCTGAAGCTTTCTTT.

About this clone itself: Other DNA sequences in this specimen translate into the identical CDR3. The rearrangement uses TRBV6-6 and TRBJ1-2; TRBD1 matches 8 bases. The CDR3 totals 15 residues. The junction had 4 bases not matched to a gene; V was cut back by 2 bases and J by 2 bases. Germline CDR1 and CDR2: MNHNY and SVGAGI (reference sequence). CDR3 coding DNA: TGTGCCAGCAGTTACGAAGGGACAGGCAACTATGGCTACACCTTC. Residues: CASSYEGTGNYGYTF.

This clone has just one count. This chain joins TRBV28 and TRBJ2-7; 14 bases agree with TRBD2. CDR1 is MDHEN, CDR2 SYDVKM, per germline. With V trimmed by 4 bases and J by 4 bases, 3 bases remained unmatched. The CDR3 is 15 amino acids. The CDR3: CASSSTSGREYEQYF. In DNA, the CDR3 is TGTGCCAGCAGTTCGACTAGCGGGAGGGAATACGAGCAGTACTTC. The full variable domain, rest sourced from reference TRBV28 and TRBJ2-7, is DVKVTQSSRYLVKRTGEKVFLECVQDMDHENMFWYRQDPGLGLRLIYFSYDVKMKEKGDIPEGYSVSREKKERFSLILESASTNQTSMYLCASSSTSGREYEQYFGPGTRLTVT.

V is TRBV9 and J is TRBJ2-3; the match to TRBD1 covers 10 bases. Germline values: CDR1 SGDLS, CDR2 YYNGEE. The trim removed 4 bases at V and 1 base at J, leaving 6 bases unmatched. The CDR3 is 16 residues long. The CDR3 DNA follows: TGTGCCAGCAGCATCGGACAGGGGGATGGCACAGATACGCAGTATTTT. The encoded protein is CASSIGQGDGTDTQYF.

In nucleotides, the CDR3 is TGTGCCTGGAGACAGGGGGCCGGGGCTGAAGCTTTCTTT. It yields the protein CAWRQGAGAEAFF. The chain employs TRBV30 and TRBJ1-1, with 9 bases fitting TRBD1. The CDR3 length is 13 residues. The V gene end was trimmed by 3 bases and the J gene end by 6 bases; junction bases not matched to a gene: 5. From germline, CDR1 is GTSNPN and CDR2 SVGIG (reference sequence).

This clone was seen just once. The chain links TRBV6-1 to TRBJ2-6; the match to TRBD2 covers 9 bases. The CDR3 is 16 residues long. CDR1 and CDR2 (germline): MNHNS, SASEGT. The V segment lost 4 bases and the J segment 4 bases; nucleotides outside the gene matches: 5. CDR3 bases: TGTGCCAGCAGTGGGTTTAGCGGGGGAGGGGCCAACGTCCTGACTTTC. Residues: CASSGFSGGGANVLTF.

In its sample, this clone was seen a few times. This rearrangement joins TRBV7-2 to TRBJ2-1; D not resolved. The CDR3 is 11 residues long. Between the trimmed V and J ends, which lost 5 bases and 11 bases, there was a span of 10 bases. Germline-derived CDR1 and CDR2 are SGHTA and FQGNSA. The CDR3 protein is CASSNDMQQFF. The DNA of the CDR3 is TGTGCCAGCAGCAACGACATGCAGCAGTTCTTC.

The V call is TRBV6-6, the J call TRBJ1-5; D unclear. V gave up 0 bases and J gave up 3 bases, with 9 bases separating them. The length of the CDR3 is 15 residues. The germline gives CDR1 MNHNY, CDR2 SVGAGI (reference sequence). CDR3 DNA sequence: TGTGCCAGCAGTTACTCGGGCAGCAACAATCAGCCCCAGCATTTT. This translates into CASSYSGSNNQPQHF.

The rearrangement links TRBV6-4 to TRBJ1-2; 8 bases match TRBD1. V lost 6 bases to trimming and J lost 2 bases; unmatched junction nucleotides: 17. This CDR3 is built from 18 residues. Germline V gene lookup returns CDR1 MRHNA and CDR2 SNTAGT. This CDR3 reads CASSKRTGLIALNYGYTF. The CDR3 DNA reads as TGTGCCAGCAGCAAACGGACAGGGCTGATCGCATTGAACTATGGCTACACCTTC.

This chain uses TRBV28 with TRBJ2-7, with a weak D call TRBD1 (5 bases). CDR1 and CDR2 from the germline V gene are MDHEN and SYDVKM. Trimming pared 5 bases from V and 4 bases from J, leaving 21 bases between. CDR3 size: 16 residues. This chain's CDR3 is CASSLVMGQGGYEQYF. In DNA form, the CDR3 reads TGTGCCAGCAGTCTCGTAATGGGGCAGGGTGGGTACGAGCAGTACTTC.

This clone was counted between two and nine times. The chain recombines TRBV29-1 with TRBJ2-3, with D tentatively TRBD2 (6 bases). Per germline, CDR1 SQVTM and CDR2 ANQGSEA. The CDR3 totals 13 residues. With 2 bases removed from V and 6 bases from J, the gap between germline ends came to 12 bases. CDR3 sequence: CSVESGSADTQYF. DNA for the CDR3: TGCAGCGTTGAAAGCGGGTCCGCTGATACGCAGTATTTT.

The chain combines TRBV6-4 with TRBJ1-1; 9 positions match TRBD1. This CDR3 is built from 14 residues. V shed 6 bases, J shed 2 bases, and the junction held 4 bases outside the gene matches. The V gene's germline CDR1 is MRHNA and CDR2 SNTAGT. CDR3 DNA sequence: TGTGCCAGCAGCGCAACAGGGGGCAACACTGAAGCTTTCTTT. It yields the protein CASSATGGNTEAFF.

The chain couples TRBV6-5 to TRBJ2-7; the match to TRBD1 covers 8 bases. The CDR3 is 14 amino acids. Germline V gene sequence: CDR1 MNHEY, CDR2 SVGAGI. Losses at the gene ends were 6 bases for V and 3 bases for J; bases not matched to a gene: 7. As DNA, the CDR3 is TGTGCCAGCAGACTGGGACAGGAGAGCTACGAGCAGTACTTC. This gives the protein CASRLGQESYEQYF.

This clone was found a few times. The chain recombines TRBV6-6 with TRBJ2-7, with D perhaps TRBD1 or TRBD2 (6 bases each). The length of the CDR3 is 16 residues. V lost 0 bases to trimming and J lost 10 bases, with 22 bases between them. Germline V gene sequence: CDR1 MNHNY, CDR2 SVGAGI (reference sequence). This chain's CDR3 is CASSYSSRGDLRGQYF. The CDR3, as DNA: TGTGCCAGCAGTTACTCGAGTAGGGGGGACCTACGAGGTCAGTACTTC.

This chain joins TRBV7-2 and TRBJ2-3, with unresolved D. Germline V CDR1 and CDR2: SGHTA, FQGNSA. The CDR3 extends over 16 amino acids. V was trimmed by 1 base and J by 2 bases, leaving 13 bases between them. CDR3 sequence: CASSLGTLPNTDTQYF. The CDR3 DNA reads TGTGCCAGCAGCTTAGGTACCCTACCCAACACAGATACGCAGTATTTT. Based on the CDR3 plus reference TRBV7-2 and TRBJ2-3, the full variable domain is GAGVSQSPSNKVTEKGKDVELRCDPISGHTALYWYRQSLGQGLEFLIYFQGNSAPDKSGLPSDRFSAERTGGSVSTLTIQRTQQEDSAVYLCASSLGTLPNTDTQYFGPGTRLTVL.